These T cell receptor beta chains were read from a single sample in a study of blood T cell repertoires in COVID-19. Generated by immunoSEQ multiplex PCR, the TCRdb table keeps only in-frame clones and is missing some. This sample has about 200,000 clones, with about 90% found just once. Input material: peripheral blood. The receptors originated from a woman aged 45-65 years with acute or convalescent COVID-19. CDR3s include the opening cysteine and the closing phenylalanine or tryptophan. Each record gives: V gene, D gene, clone size, J gene, CDR3 protein, CDR3 DNA. The D gene is left open where the match is weak. Expanded clones are given a class, and other clones once, few, many or no size at all.

TRBV6-5	TRBD2	-	TRBJ2-1	CASSYSLAGEEQFF	TGTGCCAGCAGTTACTCCCTAGCGGGAGAGGAGCAGTTCTTC
TRBV18	-	-	TRBJ2-7	CASSHEVGPSEQYF	TGTGCCAGCTCACACGAGGTGGGGCCCTCCGAGCAGTACTTC
TRBV5-1	-	-	TRBJ2-3	CASRRDQGADTQYF	TGCGCCAGTCGGCGGGACCAGGGGGCAGATACGCAGTATTTT
TRBV9	-	-	TRBJ1-2	CASSTGDILGGYTF	TGTGCCAGCAGCACCGGGGACATCTTGGGAGGCTACACCTTC
TRBV10-3	-	-	TRBJ2-7	CAITSENSYEQYF	TGTGCCATCACCAGCGAGAACTCCTACGAGCAGTACTTC
TRBV14	-	few	TRBJ2-1	CASSRTVGGEQFF	TGTGCCAGCAGCCGGACGGTAGGAGGGGAGCAGTTCTTC
TRBV7-6	TRBD1	-	TRBJ1-1	CASSLRQGVVENTEAFF	TGTGCCAGCAGCTTACGACAGGGCGTCGTGGAAAACACTGAAGCTTTCTTT
TRBV5-1	TRBD1	-	TRBJ2-1	CASSLEPGTGGNNEQFF	TGCGCCAGCAGCTTGGAGCCGGGGACAGGGGGGAACAATGAGCAGTTCTTC
TRBV6-2/TRBV6-3	TRBD2	-	TRBJ2-7	CASSYGGGGDYEQYF	TGTGCCAGCAGTTACGGTGGCGGGGGGGACTACGAGCAGTACTTC
TRBV10-3	TRBD2	-	TRBJ2-3	CAISETSGRGDTQYF	TGTGCCATCAGTGAGACTAGCGGGAGGGGGGATACGCAGTATTTT
TRBV5-4	TRBD1	-	TRBJ1-5	CASSLTGTGSNQPQHF	TGTGCCAGCAGCTTAACGGGGACAGGTAGCAATCAGCCCCAGCATTTT
TRBV14	TRBD2	once	TRBJ2-3	CASSLLAGGGTQYF	TGTGCCAGCAGCCTACTAGCGGGAGGAGGTACGCAGTATTTT
TRBV5-4	-	few	TRBJ2-2	CASSLPGKLGELFF	TGTGCCAGCAGCTTACCAGGGAAGCTCGGGGAGCTGTTTTTT
TRBV11-2	TRBD1	-	TRBJ1-2	CASSYRDRVSYTF	TGTGCCAGCAGCTACCGGGACAGGGTTAGCTACACCTTC
TRBV5-5	TRBD1	-	TRBJ1-1	CASTPGQGRTEAFF	TGTGCCAGCACCCCGGGACAGGGTCGCACTGAAGCTTTCTTT
TRBV10-3	-	-	TRBJ2-5	CAILAGETQYF	TGTGCCATATTAGCCGGAGAGACCCAGTACTTC
TRBV6-6	TRBD1	-	TRBJ2-7	CASSSDRVREQYF	TGTGCCAGCAGTTCTGACAGGGTGCGCGAGCAGTACTTC
TRBV4-1	-	-	TRBJ2-5	CASSPRGSEQETQYF	TGCGCCAGCAGCCCCCGGGGGAGCGAGCAAGAGACCCAGTACTTC
TRBV5-4	-	few	TRBJ2-7	CASSHYSSDEQYF	TGTGCCAGCAGCCACTACTCATCAGACGAGCAGTACTTC
TRBV11-2	TRBD1	-	TRBJ1-3	CASSSRTTGSGNTIYF	TGTGCCAGCAGCTCCCGCACGACAGGGTCTGGAAACACCATATATTTT
TRBV5-1	TRBD2	-	TRBJ2-2	CASRTSGTTGELFF	TGCGCCAGTCGGACTAGCGGGACGACCGGGGAGCTGTTTTTT
TRBV4-2	TRBD2	-	TRBJ2-7	CASSQAGGAEQYF	TGTGCCAGCAGCCAAGCGGGGGGGGCCGAGCAGTACTTC
TRBV5-1	-	once	TRBJ1-2	CARSDGGTASNYGYTF	TGCGCCCGCAGCGACGGGGGGACGGCATCTAACTATGGCTACACCTTC
TRBV29-1	TRBD1	-	TRBJ1-2	CSVAHRGGYGYTF	TGCAGCGTTGCCCACAGGGGAGGCTATGGCTACACCTTC
TRBV10-1	-	-	TRBJ1-1	CASSESRGGVTEAFF	TGCGCCAGCAGTGAGTCGAGAGGGGGGGTCACTGAAGCTTTCTTT
TRBV4-1	TRBD1	-	TRBJ1-2	CASSQGTGTVLGYTF	TGCGCCAGCAGCCAGGGGACAGGGACCGTGCTTGGCTACACCTTC
TRBV4-3	TRBD1	-	TRBJ2-7	CASSQDPGGSYEQYF	TGCGCCAGCAGCCAAGATCCAGGGGGTAGCTACGAGCAGTACTTC
TRBV27	-	-	TRBJ1-6	CASSLLVRDSPLHF	TGTGCCAGCAGTTTACTCGTGAGGGATTCACCCCTCCACTTT
TRBV11-3	TRBD1	-	TRBJ2-7	CASSLGTGIDEQYF	TGTGCCAGCAGCCTGGGGACAGGGATAGACGAGCAGTACTTC
TRBV4-2	TRBD2	-	TRBJ2-1	CASSQQPIAGGRDNEQFF	TGTGCCAGCAGCCAGCAACCTATAGCGGGAGGCAGGGACAATGAGCAGTTCTTC
TRBV18	-	-	TRBJ1-2	CASSPRANYGYTF	TGTGCCAGCTCACCACGGGCAAACTATGGCTACACCTTC
TRBV27	-	-	TRBJ2-7	CASSPSQGWSSYEQYF	TGTGCCAGCAGTCCCTCCCAGGGCTGGAGCTCCTACGAGCAGTACTTC
TRBV24-1	-	-	TRBJ1-5	CATSQDIGNQPQHF	TGTGCCACCAGCCAGGACATCGGCAATCAGCCCCAGCATTTT
TRBV5-1	-	-	TRBJ2-5	CASKQTQALGVGETQYF	TGCGCCAGCAAACAGACCCAAGCGTTGGGAGTTGGAGAGACCCAGTACTTC
TRBV9	-	-	TRBJ2-1	CASSAVLDSYFYNEQFF	TGTGCCAGCAGCGCCGTCTTGGACAGCTACTTCTACAATGAGCAGTTCTTC
TRBV2	-	-	TRBJ1-1	CASFRQPNTEAFF	TGTGCCAGCTTCAGGCAACCCAACACTGAAGCTTTCTTT
TRBV19	-	-	TRBJ2-5	CASSLGASGYQETQYF	TGTGCCAGTAGTCTGGGGGCTAGCGGATATCAAGAGACCCAGTACTTC
TRBV15	-	few	TRBJ2-3	CATSGGPSTDTQYF	TGTGCCACCAGCGGGGGCCCTAGCACAGATACGCAGTATTTT
TRBV2	-	-	TRBJ2-5	CASSELVHQETQYF	TGTGCCAGCAGTGAGTTAGTCCACCAAGAGACCCAGTACTTC
TRBV5-1	-	-	TRBJ2-1	CASSEQGFGYNEQFF	TGCGCCAGCAGCGAGCAGGGTTTTGGCTACAATGAGCAGTTCTTC
TRBV11-2	TRBD1	-	TRBJ2-3	CASSLGQGDTQYF	TGTGCCAGCAGCTTAGGACAGGGGGATACGCAGTATTTT
TRBV2	TRBD1	-	TRBJ2-2	CASSKQGAGELFF	TGTGCCAGCAGTAAACAGGGGGCCGGGGAGCTGTTTTTT
TRBV4-2	-	-	TRBJ2-2	CASSLPTGSTGELFF	TGTGCCAGCAGCCTACCGACAGGTAGTACCGGGGAGCTGTTTTTT
TRBV6-6	-	-	TRBJ1-1	CASSYRQHKNTEAFF	TGTGCCAGCAGTTACAGACAACACAAGAACACTGAAGCTTTCTTT